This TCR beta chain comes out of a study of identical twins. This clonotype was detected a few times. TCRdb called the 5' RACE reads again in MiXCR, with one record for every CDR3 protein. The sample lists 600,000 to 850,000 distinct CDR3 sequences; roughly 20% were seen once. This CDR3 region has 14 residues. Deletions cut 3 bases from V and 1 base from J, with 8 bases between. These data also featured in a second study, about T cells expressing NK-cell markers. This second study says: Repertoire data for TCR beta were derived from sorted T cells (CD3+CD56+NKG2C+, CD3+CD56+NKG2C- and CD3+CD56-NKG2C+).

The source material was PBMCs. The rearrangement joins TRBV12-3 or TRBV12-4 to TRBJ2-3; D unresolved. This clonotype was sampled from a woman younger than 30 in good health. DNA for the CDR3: TGTGCCAGCAGTTTGGCCGACCGCACAGATACGCAGTATTTT. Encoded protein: CASSLADRTDTQYF.